The next 14 T cell receptor beta chains were all read from a single sample in a study of blood T cells in healthy people across ages. Sample-barcoded 5' priming and a J-beta primer mix drove a second PCR of roughly 7 to 11 cycles. TCRdb re-called the 5' RACE reads through MiXCR, storing one row per CDR3 protein. Counted here are some 1.6 million distinct CDR3 sequences, about 32% occurring once; the ten biggest clones make up approximately 10%. What was sequenced was blood. Receptors originate from a young woman in good health.

The chain combines TRBV6-5 with TRBJ2-1; 10 nucleotides agree with TRBD2. V shed 4 bases, J shed 5 bases, and the junction held 14 bases outside the gene matches. The V gene's germline CDR1 is MNHEY and CDR2 SVGAGI. CDR3 length: 18 amino acids. For the CDR3, the DNA is TGTGCCAGCAGTTTTAACCCTGCGGCTAGCGGGGGTAACAATGAGCAGTTCTTC. Its translation: CASSFNPAASGGNNEQFF.

The V gene is TRBV20-1, the J gene TRBJ1-2; the D is unclear. This CDR3 region has 14 residues. Trimming stripped 0 bases from V and 8 bases from J, with 16 bases between. In germline, CDR1 is DFQATT, CDR2 SNEGSKA (reference sequence). CDR3 sequence reads: CSARDTAASPGYTF. DNA for the CDR3: TGCAGTGCTAGAGATACCGCGGCGAGCCCGGGCTACACCTTC.

This sequence joins TRBV11-1 and TRBJ2-6, with no clear D. The CDR3 sequence is 17 residues long. Between the trimmed V and J ends, which lost 6 bases and 1 base, there was a span of 16 bases. Germline-derived CDR1 and CDR2 are SGHAT and FQDESV (reference sequence). The CDR3 here is CASSLYPSSSGANVLTF. CDR3 nucleotide sequence: TGTGCCAGCAGTTTATATCCTTCTTCTTCTGGGGCCAACGTCCTGACTTTC.

The chain has TRBV10-3 and TRBJ2-1, with D possibly matching TRBD2 (6 bases). The CDR3 spans 16 residues. Germline values: CDR1 ENHRY, CDR2 SYGVKD. V was clipped by 4 bases and J by 9 bases, with 22 bases between them. The CDR3 coding sequence is TGTGCCATCAGTGTTTCCGGCGGGGTTAGTTCGGGTGAGCAGTTCTTC. It codes for CAISVSGGVSSGEQFF.

There are a few counts of this clonotype. The chain combines TRBV7-9 with TRBJ2-5, with 11 bases fitting TRBD2. Germline trimming cut 3 bases from V and 5 bases from J; bases unmatched to any gene: 8. This CDR3 comprises 16 residues. Germline V gene data show CDR1 as SEHNR and CDR2 as FQNEAQ (reference sequence). The CDR3 DNA reads as TGTGCCAGCAGCTTGCGGACTAGCGGGTCTGTGGAGACCCAGTACTTC. This codes for CASSLRTSGSVETQYF.

This clonotype was seen more than once but under ten times. The chain employs TRBV2 and TRBJ2-7; the match to TRBD1 covers 7 bases. CDR1 is SNHLY and CDR2 is FYNNEI in the germline V gene. With 10 bases clipped from V and 1 base from J, the junction kept 7 bases outside the gene matches. The CDR3 has 13 residues. The CDR3: CATLTGQSYEQYF. The CDR3 DNA reads as TGTGCCACACTCACGGGACAGTCCTACGAGCAGTACTTC. Supplemented by reference TRBV2 and TRBJ2-7, the full variable domain reads EPEVTQTPSHQVTQMGQEVILRCVPISNHLYFYWYRQILGQKVEFLVSFYNNEISEKSEIFDDQFSVERPDGSNFTLKIRSTKLEDSAMYFCATLTGQSYEQYFGPGTRLTVT.

This clonotype was picked up a small number of times. V is TRBV4-2 and J is TRBJ2-3, with 9 bases lining up with TRBD2. Germline CDR1 is LGHNA and CDR2 is YNFKEQ. CDR3 length: 16 amino acids. J gave up 5 bases and V 0 bases, and 6 bases lay outside the gene matches. In nucleotides, the CDR3 is TGTGCCAGCAGCCAAGATTGGCTAGCGGGGCGAGATACGCAGTATTTT. Its protein is CASSQDWLAGRDTQYF.

The rearrangement links TRBV28 to TRBJ2-1, with D uncertain. V was cut by 2 bases and J by 4 bases, with 9 bases left in between. Germline CDR1 reads MDHEN; CDR2 reads SYDVKM. The CDR3 extends over 14 amino acids. The CDR3 DNA reads as TGTGCCAGCAGTTTACTCGCGTTATACAATGAGCAGTTCTTC. Amino acids: CASSLLALYNEQFF. Supplemented by reference TRBV28 and TRBJ2-1, the full variable domain reads DVKVTQSSRYLVKRTGEKVFLECVQDMDHENMFWYRQDPGLGLRLIYFSYDVKMKEKGDIPEGYSVSREKKERFSLILESASTNQTSMYLCASSLLALYNEQFFGPGTRLTVL.

This rearrangement joins TRBV29-1 to TRBJ2-1; 9 positions agree with TRBD2. TRBJ2-7 explains the end of the DNA better; the J call may be wrong. The CDR3 has 14 residues. Germline values: CDR1 SQVTM, CDR2 ANQGSEA. CDR3 DNA: TGCAGCGTTGAACGCCTAGCGGGGAGCTACGAGCAGTACTTC. This sequence encodes CSVERLAGSYEQYF.

The CDR3 loop is CASSRREGNIQYF. In nucleotides, the CDR3 is TGTGCCAGCAGCCGCCGGGAGGGAAACATTCAGTACTTC. The chain joins TRBV7-9 to TRBJ2-4; 8 bases map to TRBD2. The V gene's germline CDR1 is SEHNR and CDR2 FQNEAQ (reference sequence). This CDR3 region has 13 residues. V trimming: 5 bases; J trimming: 6 bases; junction bases outside the gene matches: 3.

This clonotype has a handful of counts. V usage is TRBV30 and J usage is TRBJ2-5; D not resolved. V was pared by 3 bases and J by 5 bases, with 16 bases between. CDR1 and CDR2 (germline): GTSNPN, SVGIG (reference sequence). CDR3 length equals 14 residues. This CDR3 is CAWRELRARETQYF. In nucleotides, the CDR3 is TGTGCCTGGAGAGAACTCCGAGCCCGGGAGACCCAGTACTTC.

The chain combines TRBV20-1 with TRBJ2-7; TRBD1 or TRBD2 may be the D gene (5 bases each). Trimming took off 4 bases at V and 6 bases at J, with 19 bases between the two ends. Germline V lookup: CDR1 DFQATT, CDR2 SNEGSKA (reference sequence). The CDR3 runs 14 residues. The CDR3: CSATDEGRVSEQYF. CDR3 DNA: TGCAGTGCTACGGACGAGGGACGGGTGAGCGAGCAGTACTTC.

The gene calls are TRBV7-9 and TRBJ1-2, with a weak D call TRBD1 (6 bases). Germline V gene sequence: CDR1 SEHNR, CDR2 FQNEAQ (reference sequence). V lost 5 bases and J lost 6, with 25 bases in between. This CDR3 spans 17 amino acids. CDR3 region: CASSPGGNGGIRDGYTF. The CDR3 DNA follows: TGTGCCAGCAGCCCCGGAGGGAATGGGGGCATCAGGGATGGCTACACCTTC.

This clonotype turned up a few times. V gene TRBV10-3 combines with J gene TRBJ2-1; 14 nucleotides agree with TRBD2. V lost 8 bases and J lost 9; bases outside the gene matches: 12. This CDR3 is 16 amino acids long. Germline V gene data show CDR1 as ENHRY and CDR2 as SYGVKD. The CDR3 here is CAIGGTSGGPEGEQFF. For the CDR3, the DNA is TGTGCCATCGGTGGGACTAGCGGGGGTCCCGAGGGTGAGCAGTTCTTC.